One and the same sample provided the 23 T cell receptor beta chains below, sequenced in a study of blood T cell repertoires in COVID-19. Measured with immunoSEQ multiplex PCR; TCRdb has only the in-frame clones, and not every one. The sample has over 60,000 clones; roughly 82% are singletons. Sequenced sample: peripheral blood. The receptors were sampled from a human donor in a cohort sampled during active COVID-19.

In DNA form, the CDR3 reads TGCAGCGTCGCAGGGGTACAGACCAACTATGGCTACACCTTC. Its protein is CSVAGVQTNYGYTF. The chain has TRBV29-1 and TRBJ1-2; TRBD1 might be the D (6 bases). This CDR3 spans 14 amino acids. CDR1 and CDR2 from the germline V gene are SQVTM and ANQGSEA. Trimming removed 6 bases at V and 2 bases at J, with 16 bases between.

This clone was counted between two and nine times. The rearrangement uses TRBV7-9 and TRBJ1-1; D uncertain. The germline V gene encodes CDR1 SEHNR and CDR2 FQNEAQ (reference sequence). The CDR3 is 17 amino acids. Trimming stripped 3 bases from V and 3 bases from J, with 20 bases between. The CDR3: CASSFSAGPPGDTEAFF. CDR3 bases: TGTGCCAGCAGCTTCTCGGCCGGGCCACCCGGGGACACTGAAGCTTTCTTT.

V usage is TRBV11-2 and J usage is TRBJ2-7, with D tentatively TRBD2 (5 bases). This CDR3 has 16 residues. Germline V CDR1 and CDR2: SGHAT, FQNNGV. V lost 1 base and J lost 3, with 16 bases in between. The CDR3 sequence is CASSLGVRAVGYEQYF. CDR3 nucleotides: TGTGCCAGCAGCTTAGGAGTCCGAGCGGTGGGCTACGAGCAGTACTTC.

This clone appeared a few times. This rearrangement joins TRBV7-9 to TRBJ1-2, with D maybe TRBD1 (5 bases). The V end was cut by 5 bases, the J end by 2 bases, with 12 bases between. The CDR3 is 14 amino acids. Per the germline V gene, CDR1 is SEHNR and CDR2 is FQNEAQ (reference sequence). The CDR3 loop is CASSPGGANYGYTF. In nucleotides, the CDR3 is TGTGCCAGCAGCCCGGGTGGGGCAAACTATGGCTACACCTTC. Drawing the rest from reference TRBV7-9 and TRBJ1-2, the complete variable domain is DTGVSQNPRHKITKRGQNVTFRCDPISEHNRLYWYRQTLGQGPEFLTYFQNEAQLEKSRLLSDRFSAERPKGSFSTLEIQRTEQGDSAMYLCASSPGGANYGYTFGSGTRLTVV.

This clone appeared a single time. The genes are TRBV18 and TRBJ2-7; tentative D call: TRBD1 (6 bases). V gave up 2 bases and J gave up 2 bases, with 13 bases separating them. The CDR3 is 15 amino acids. Germline V gives CDR1 KGHSH, CDR2 LQKENI. The CDR3 here is CASSPSGGGTYEQYF. CDR3 coding DNA: TGTGCCAGCTCACCAAGTGGTGGGGGCACCTACGAGCAGTACTTC.

The chain joins TRBV3-1 (or the pseudogene TRBV3-2) to TRBJ2-7; the D gene is possibly TRBD1 (6 bases). Germline CDR1 reads LGHDT; CDR2 reads YNNKEL (reference sequence). V was cut by 4 bases and J by 3 bases, with 13 bases left in between. The CDR3 is made up of 14 amino acids. The CDR3 reads CASSLGHGYYEQYF. DNA for the CDR3: TGTGCCAGCAGCCTGGGACACGGCTACTACGAGCAGTACTTC.

This sequence joins TRBV7-9 and TRBJ1-1; 7 bases fit TRBD1. This CDR3 has 14 amino acids. Germline V gene sequence: CDR1 SEHNR, CDR2 FQNEAQ (reference sequence). J gave up 1 base and V 7 bases, and 6 bases lay outside the gene matches. The CDR3 nucleotides read TGTGCCAGCATCTTCGGGACAGCGAACACTGAAGCTTTCTTT. Protein: CASIFGTANTEAFF.

The rearrangement uses TRBV2 and TRBJ2-5, with TRBD2 matching 10 bases. This CDR3 comprises 15 residues. CDR1 and CDR2 from the germline V gene are SNHLY and FYNNEI. The junction had 10 bases not matched to a gene; V was cut back by 7 bases and J by 5 bases. The CDR3 region has the DNA TGTGCCAGCAAGGTCAGGACTAGCGGCAGGGAGACCCAGTACTTC. Protein: CASKVRTSGRETQYF.

This chain joins TRBV6-5 and TRBJ1-1, with 8 bases matching TRBD1. CDR1 MNHEY and CDR2 SVGAGI come from the germline V gene. The CDR3 contains 13 residues. The J segment lost 11 bases and the V segment lost 2 bases, leaving 7 bases of the junction unmatched. CDR3 sequence: CASSYDGQGAAFF. CDR3 nucleotides: TGTGCCAGCAGTTACGATGGGCAGGGGGCCGCTTTCTTT.

This chain joins TRBV18 and TRBJ1-5, with D possibly matching TRBD1 (6 bases). The CDR3 covers 15 residues. CDR1 and CDR2 (germline): KGHSH, LQKENI. Trimming left V 2 bases short and J 4 bases short, with 12 bases between. CDR3 residues: CASSPGTYPNQPQHF. The CDR3 DNA follows: TGTGCCAGCTCACCAGGGACATACCCGAATCAGCCCCAGCATTTT.

The count of this clone is one. The chain employs TRBV5-5 and TRBJ2-7, with 8 bases matching TRBD1. This CDR3 region has 14 residues. Germline values: CDR1 SGHKS, CDR2 YYEKEE (reference sequence). The V gene end was trimmed by 3 bases and the J gene end by 0 bases; junction bases not matched to a gene: 2. The CDR3 bases are TGTGCCAGCAGCTGGGACAGGAGCTCCTACGAGCAGTACTTC. Amino acids: CASSWDRSSYEQYF.

This chain links TRBV18 with TRBJ1-2; no definite D call. This CDR3 is built from 13 residues. V lost 0 bases and J 5 bases, leaving 7 bases between the germline ends. Germline V CDR1 and CDR2: KGHSH, LQKENI. CDR3: CASSPPIGYGYTF. CDR3 DNA: TGTGCCAGCTCACCACCGATCGGGTATGGCTACACCTTC.

The rearrangement links TRBV5-1 to TRBJ1-6; the D gene is possibly TRBD1 (6 bases). Trimming took off 0 bases at V and 7 bases at J, with 11 bases between the two ends. This CDR3 comprises 15 residues. Germline V gene sequence: CDR1 SGHRS, CDR2 YFSETQ. CDR3 sequence (DNA): TGCGCCAGCAGCTTGGAACAGGGACAAAATTCACCCCTCCACTTT. Translation gives CASSLEQGQNSPLHF.

This clone was recorded a few times. Sequence at one end of the junction differs from germline and may be a read error. V gene TRBV4-1 combines with J gene TRBJ1-2, with 8 bases matching TRBD1. The germline V gene encodes CDR1 MGHRA and CDR2 YSYEKL. This CDR3 comprises 11 residues. CDR3: CASSRNTGGGF. The CDR3 nucleotides are TGCGCCAGCAGCCGGAATACAGGGGGGGGCTTC.

The rearrangement links TRBV19 to TRBJ2-2; 7 nucleotides agree with TRBD1. J was trimmed by 0 bases and V by 5 bases; bases with no gene match: 9. The CDR3 has 17 residues. Germline-derived CDR1 and CDR2 are LNHDA and SQIVND (reference sequence). CDR3 region: CASSPTGKWANTGELFF. Written as DNA, the CDR3 is TGTGCCAGTAGTCCGACAGGGAAATGGGCGAACACCGGGGAGCTGTTTTTT.

The chain employs TRBV6-5 and TRBJ2-1; D is perhaps TRBD1 (6 bases). The CDR3 is 15 residues long. CDR1 MNHEY and CDR2 SVGAGI come from the germline V gene. Trimming took 6 bases from V and 0 from J, leaving 12 bases between them. CDR3 nucleotide sequence: TGTGCCAGCAGCGATGGGACAAACTCCTACAATGAGCAGTTCTTC. Encoded protein: CASSDGTNSYNEQFF.

The CDR3 is CASSPSTVSYEQYF. CDR3 DNA: TGCGCCAGCAGCCCATCGACAGTTTCCTACGAGCAGTACTTC. The chain combines TRBV4-3 with TRBJ2-7; tentative D call: TRBD1 (5 bases). The CDR3 covers 14 residues. Germline CDR1 is LGHNA and CDR2 is YSLEER. V lost 4 bases to trimming and J lost 1 base, with 11 bases between them.

This clone was seen only a few times. The chain combines TRBV6-5 with TRBJ1-2; D perhaps matches TRBD1 (5 bases). The germline V gene has CDR1 MNHEY and CDR2 SVGAGI. The CDR3 has 12 residues. V shed 7 bases and J shed 5 bases, with 11 bases lying between them. The CDR3 DNA reads TGTGCCAGCACCAGGGTGGGGTATGGCTACACCTTC. Translated, it gives CASTRVGYGYTF.

This sequence joins TRBV24-1 and TRBJ2-3; D gene unclear. CDR1 and CDR2 from the germline V gene are KGHDR and SFDVKD. Trimming took off 9 bases at V and 2 bases at J, with 11 bases between the two ends. The CDR3 runs 13 residues. The CDR3 DNA follows: TGTGCCACCGTCGACTCCCTCACAGATACGCAGTATTTT. Residues: CATVDSLTDTQYF.

CDR3: CASSPRHVSGYTF. CDR3 nucleotides: TGTGCCAGTAGTCCGAGACATGTCTCCGGCTACACCTTC. V and J are TRBV19 and TRBJ1-2, with D uncertain. CDR3 size: 13 residues. In germline, CDR1 is LNHDA, CDR2 SQIVND (reference sequence). V was clipped by 5 bases and J by 8 bases, with 15 bases between them. Complete variable domain (other parts from reference TRBV19 and TRBJ1-2): DGGITQSPKYLFRKEGQNVTLSCEQNLNHDAMYWYRQDPGQGLRLIYYSQIVNDFQKGDIAEGYSVSREKKESFPLTVTSAQKNPTAFYLCASSPRHVSGYTFGSGTRLTVV.

The chain joins TRBV7-9 to TRBJ2-7; 16 bases align to TRBD2. The CDR3 consists of 18 residues. V shed 6 bases, J shed 7 bases, and the junction held 15 bases outside the gene matches. Germline CDR1 reads SEHNR; CDR2 reads FQNEAQ (reference sequence). DNA of the CDR3: TGTGCCAGCAGTTCCGGGACTAGCGGGGGGGGCCTTCTGAGGGAGCAGTACTTC. It yields the protein CASSSGTSGGGLLREQYF.

DNA of the CDR3: TGTGCCAGCAGTGAGCCGGGACAGGGGTCAGGGCAGTACTTC. It codes for CASSEPGQGSGQYF. V gene TRBV2 combines with J gene TRBJ2-7; 10 bases are shared with TRBD1. CDR1 SNHLY and CDR2 FYNNEI come from the germline V gene. The CDR3 is 14 amino acids. The ends lost 3 bases at V and 9 bases at J; junction bases unmatched: 8.

The chain uses TRBV27 and TRBJ2-4; 11 positions agree with TRBD2. Germline V gene sequence: CDR1 MNHEY, CDR2 SMNVEV (reference sequence). This CDR3 is 21 amino acids long. J gave up 0 bases and V 6 bases, and 19 bases lay outside the gene matches. CDR3 coding DNA: TGTGCCAGCAGCCCTCGGGGAAGCCGTAGCGGGGGGGGTCTAGCCAAAAACATTCAGTACTTC. Its protein is CASSPRGSRSGGGLAKNIQYF.